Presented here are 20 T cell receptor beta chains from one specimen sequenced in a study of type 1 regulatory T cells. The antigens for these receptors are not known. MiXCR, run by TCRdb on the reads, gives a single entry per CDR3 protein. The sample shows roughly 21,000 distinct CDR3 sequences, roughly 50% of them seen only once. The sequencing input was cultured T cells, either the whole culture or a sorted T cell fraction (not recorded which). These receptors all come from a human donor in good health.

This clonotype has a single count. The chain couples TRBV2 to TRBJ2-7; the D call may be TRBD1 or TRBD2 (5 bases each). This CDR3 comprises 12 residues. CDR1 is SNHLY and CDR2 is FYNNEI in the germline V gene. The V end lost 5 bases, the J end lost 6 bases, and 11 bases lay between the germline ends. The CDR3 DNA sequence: TGTGCCAGCAGTCTCCAGGGAGTCGAGCAGTACTTC. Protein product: CASSLQGVEQYF.

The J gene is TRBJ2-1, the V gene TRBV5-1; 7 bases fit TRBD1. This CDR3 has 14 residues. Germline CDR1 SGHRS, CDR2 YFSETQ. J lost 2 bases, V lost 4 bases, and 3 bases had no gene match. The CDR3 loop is CASSTGTAYNEQFF. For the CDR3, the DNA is TGCGCCAGCAGCACCGGGACAGCCTACAATGAGCAGTTCTTC.

Written as DNA, the CDR3 is TGTGCCAGCAGCCCCGACCCGACTTCAGCCAAAAACATTCAGTACTTC. Translated: CASSPDPTSAKNIQYF. The rearrangement links TRBV11-3 to TRBJ2-4; no firm D call. The CDR3 is made up of 16 amino acids. Germline V gives CDR1 SGHNT, CDR2 YENEEA. Between the trimmed V and J ends, which lost 5 bases and 0 bases, there was a span of 14 bases.

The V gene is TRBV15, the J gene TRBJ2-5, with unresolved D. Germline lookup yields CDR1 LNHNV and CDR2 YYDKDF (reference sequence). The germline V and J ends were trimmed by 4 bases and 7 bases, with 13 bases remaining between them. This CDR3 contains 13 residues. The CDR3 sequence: CATSKGLRTTQYF. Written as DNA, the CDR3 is TGTGCCACCAGCAAGGGCTTGCGGACGACCCAGTACTTC.

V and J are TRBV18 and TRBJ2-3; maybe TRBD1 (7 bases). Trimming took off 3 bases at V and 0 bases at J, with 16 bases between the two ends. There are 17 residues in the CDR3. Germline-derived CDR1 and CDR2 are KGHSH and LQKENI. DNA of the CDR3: TGTGCCAGCTCACCCCGTCAGGGGGGCCCTAGCACAGATACGCAGTATTTT. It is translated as CASSPRQGGPSTDTQYF. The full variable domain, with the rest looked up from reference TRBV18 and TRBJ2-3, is NAGVMQNPRHLVRRRGQEARLRCSPMKGHSHVYWYRQLPEEGLKFMVYLQKENIIDESGMPKERFSAEFPKEGPSILRIQQVVRGDSAAYFCASSPRQGGPSTDTQYFGPGTRLTVL.

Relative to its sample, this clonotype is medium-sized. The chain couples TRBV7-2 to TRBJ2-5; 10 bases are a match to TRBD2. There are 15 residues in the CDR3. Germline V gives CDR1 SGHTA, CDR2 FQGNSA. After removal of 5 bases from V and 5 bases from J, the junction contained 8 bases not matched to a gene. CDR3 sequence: CASSPQTSGWETQYF. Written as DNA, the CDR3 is TGTGCCAGCAGCCCTCAGACTAGCGGGTGGGAGACCCAGTACTTC.

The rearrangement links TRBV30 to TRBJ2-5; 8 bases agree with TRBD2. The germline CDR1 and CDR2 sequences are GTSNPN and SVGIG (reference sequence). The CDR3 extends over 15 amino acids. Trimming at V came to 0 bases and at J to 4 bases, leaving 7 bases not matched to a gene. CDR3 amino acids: CAWSVTGAGGETQYF. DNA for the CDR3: TGTGCCTGGAGTGTAACGGGGGCGGGAGGAGAGACCCAGTACTTC.

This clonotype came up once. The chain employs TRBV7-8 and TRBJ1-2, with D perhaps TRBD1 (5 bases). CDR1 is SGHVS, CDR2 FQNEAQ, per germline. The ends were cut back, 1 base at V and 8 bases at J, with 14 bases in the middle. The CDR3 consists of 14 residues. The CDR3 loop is CASSLGPGMLGYTF. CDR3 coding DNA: TGTGCCAGCAGCTTAGGTCCAGGGATGTTAGGCTACACCTTC.

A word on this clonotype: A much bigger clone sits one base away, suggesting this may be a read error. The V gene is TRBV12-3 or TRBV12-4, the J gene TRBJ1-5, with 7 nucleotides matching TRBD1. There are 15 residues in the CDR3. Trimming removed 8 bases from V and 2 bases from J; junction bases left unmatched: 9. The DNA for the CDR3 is TGTGCCAGCGGTTCCAGGGGGAAAGGCAATCAGCCCCAGCATTTT. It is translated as CASGSRGKGNQPQHF.

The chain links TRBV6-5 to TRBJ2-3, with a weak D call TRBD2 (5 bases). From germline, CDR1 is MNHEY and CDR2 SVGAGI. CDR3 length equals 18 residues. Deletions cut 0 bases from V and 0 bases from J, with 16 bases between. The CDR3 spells CASSYSPSGPASTDTQYF. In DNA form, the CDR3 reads TGTGCCAGCAGTTACTCCCCGAGCGGACCCGCAAGCACAGATACGCAGTATTTT.

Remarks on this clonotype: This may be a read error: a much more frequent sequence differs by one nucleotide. The CDR3 DNA sequence: TGTGCCAACAAGAGGGGGGGCGGAAGCAATGAGCAGTTCTTC. This encodes CANKRGGGSNEQFF. The V and J genes are TRBV6-5 and TRBJ2-1; weak D call: TRBD2 (7 bases). CDR1 is MNHEY, CDR2 SVGAGI, per germline. CDR3 length equals 14 residues. V gave up 10 bases and J gave up 6 bases, with 19 bases separating them.

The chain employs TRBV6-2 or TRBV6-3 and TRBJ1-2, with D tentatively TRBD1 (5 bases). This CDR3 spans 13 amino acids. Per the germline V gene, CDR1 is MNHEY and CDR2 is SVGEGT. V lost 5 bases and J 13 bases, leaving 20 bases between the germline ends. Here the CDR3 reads CASSTSKSLGGTF. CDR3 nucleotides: TGTGCCAGCAGTACCTCTAAGAGCCTCGGGGGCACCTTC.

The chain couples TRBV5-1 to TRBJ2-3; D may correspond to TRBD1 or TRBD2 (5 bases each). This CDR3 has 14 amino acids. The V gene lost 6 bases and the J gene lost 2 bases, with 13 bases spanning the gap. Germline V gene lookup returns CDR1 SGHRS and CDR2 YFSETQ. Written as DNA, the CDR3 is TGCGCCAGCAAGAGAGGGGATTACACAGATACGCAGTATTTT. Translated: CASKRGDYTDTQYF.

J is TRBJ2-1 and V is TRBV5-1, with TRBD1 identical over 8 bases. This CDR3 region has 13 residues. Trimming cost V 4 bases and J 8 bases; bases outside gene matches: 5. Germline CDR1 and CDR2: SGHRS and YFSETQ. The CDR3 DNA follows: TGCGCCAGCAGCCCACAGGGGGTCGATGAGCAGTTCTTC. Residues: CASSPQGVDEQFF.

The chain's CDR3 is CASTSVGTSYEQYF. The CDR3 coding sequence is TGTGCCAGCACCTCAGTAGGGACATCATACGAGCAGTACTTC. This sequence joins TRBV2 and TRBJ2-7, with a weak D call TRBD1 (6 bases). This CDR3 spans 14 amino acids. From germline, CDR1 is SNHLY and CDR2 FYNNEI. V was pared by 7 bases and J by 4 bases, with 17 bases between. The full variable domain, its missing parts supplied by reference TRBV2 and TRBJ2-7, is EPEVTQTPSHQVTQMGQEVILRCVPISNHLYFYWYRQILGQKVEFLVSFYNNEISEKSEIFDDQFSVERPDGSNFTLKIRSTKLEDSAMYFCASTSVGTSYEQYFGPGTRLTVT.

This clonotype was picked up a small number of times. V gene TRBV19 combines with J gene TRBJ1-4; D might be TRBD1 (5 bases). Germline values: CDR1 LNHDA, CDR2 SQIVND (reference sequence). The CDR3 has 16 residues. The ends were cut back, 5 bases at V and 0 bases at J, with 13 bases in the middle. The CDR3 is CASSPGTLATNEKLFF. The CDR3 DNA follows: TGTGCCAGTAGTCCGGGGACCCTTGCAACTAATGAAAAACTGTTTTTT.

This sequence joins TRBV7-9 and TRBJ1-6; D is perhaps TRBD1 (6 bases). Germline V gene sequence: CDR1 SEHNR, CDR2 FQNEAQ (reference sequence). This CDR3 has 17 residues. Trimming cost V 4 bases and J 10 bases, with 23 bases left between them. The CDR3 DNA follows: TGTGCCAGCAGCTCGGCCTCAGGGGCTTACTTCGGGTCACCCCTCCACTTT. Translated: CASSSASGAYFGSPLHF.

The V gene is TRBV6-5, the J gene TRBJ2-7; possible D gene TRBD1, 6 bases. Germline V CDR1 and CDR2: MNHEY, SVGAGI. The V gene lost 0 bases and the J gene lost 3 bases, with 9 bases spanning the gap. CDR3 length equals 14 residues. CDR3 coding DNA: TGTGCCAGCAGTTACTCCGGACAGCTCTACGAGCAGTACTTC. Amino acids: CASSYSGQLYEQYF.

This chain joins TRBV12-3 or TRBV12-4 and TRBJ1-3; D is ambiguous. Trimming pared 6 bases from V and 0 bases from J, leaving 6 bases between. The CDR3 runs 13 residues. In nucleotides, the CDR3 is TGTGCCAGCAGGTTCCTCTCTGGAAACACCATATATTTT. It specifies CASRFLSGNTIYF.

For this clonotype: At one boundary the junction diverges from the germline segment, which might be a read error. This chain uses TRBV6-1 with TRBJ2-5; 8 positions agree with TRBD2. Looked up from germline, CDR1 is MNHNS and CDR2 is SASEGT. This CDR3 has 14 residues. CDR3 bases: TGTGCCAGCAGTGAAGCGCCGGGACTAGAAACGGAAAAGTTC. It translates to CASSEAPGLETEKF.